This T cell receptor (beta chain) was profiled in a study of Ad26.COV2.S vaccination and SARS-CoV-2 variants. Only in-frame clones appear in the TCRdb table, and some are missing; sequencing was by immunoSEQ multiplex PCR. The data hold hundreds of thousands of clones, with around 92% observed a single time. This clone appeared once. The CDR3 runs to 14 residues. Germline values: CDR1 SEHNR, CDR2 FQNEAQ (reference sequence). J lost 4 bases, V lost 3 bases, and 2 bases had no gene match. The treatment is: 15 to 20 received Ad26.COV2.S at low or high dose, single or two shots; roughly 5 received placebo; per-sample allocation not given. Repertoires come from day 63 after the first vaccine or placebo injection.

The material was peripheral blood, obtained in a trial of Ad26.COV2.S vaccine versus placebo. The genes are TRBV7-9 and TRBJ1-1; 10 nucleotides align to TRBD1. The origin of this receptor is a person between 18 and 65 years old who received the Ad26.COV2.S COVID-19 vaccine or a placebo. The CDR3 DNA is TGTGCCAGCAGCTTGGGACAGGGGTTCACTGAAGCTTTCTTT. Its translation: CASSLGQGFTEAFF.